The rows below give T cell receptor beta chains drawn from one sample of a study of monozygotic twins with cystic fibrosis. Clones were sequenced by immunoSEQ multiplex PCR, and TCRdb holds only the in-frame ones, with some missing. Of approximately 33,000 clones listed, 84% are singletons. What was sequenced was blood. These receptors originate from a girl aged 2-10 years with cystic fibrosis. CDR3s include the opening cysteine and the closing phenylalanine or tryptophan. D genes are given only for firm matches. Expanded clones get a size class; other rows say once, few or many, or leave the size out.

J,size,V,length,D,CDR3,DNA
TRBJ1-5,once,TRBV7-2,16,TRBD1,CASSSRDRGGNQPQHF,TGTGCCAGCAGCTCCCGGGACAGGGGAGGGAATCAGCCCCAGCATTTT
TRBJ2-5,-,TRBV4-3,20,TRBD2,CASSQDYSGGGRRVSETQYF,TGCGCCAGCAGCCAAGACTATAGCGGGGGGGGCCGGAGAGTAAGTGAGACCCAGTACTTC
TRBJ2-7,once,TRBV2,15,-,CASLRGRQPTYEQYF,TGTGCCAGCCTCCGCGGCAGGCAGCCCACCTACGAGCAGTACTTC
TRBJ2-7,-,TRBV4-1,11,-,CASSQDHEQYF,TGCGCCAGCAGCCAAGATCACGAGCAGTACTTC
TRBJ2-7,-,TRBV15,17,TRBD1,CATSRDGVGTGSYEQYF,TGTGCCACCAGCAGAGATGGGGTGGGGACAGGTTCCTACGAGCAGTACTTC
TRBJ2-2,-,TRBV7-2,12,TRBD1,CASTPGGGELFF,TGTGCCAGCACCCCAGGGGGTGGGGAGCTGTTTTTT
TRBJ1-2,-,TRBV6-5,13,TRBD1,CASRPPGGRGYTF,TGTGCCAGCAGACCACCAGGGGGGCGTGGCTACACCTTC
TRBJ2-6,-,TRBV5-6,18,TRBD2,CASSSPGGGPPGANVLTF,TGTGCCAGCAGCTCCCCTGGCGGGGGGCCTCCTGGGGCCAACGTCCTGACTTTC
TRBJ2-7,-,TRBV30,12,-,CAWSVSANEQYF,TGTGCCTGGAGTGTTTCAGCAAACGAGCAGTACTTC
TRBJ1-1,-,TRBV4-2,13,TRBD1,CASSRTGFTEAFF,TGTGCCAGCAGCCGGACAGGGTTCACTGAAGCTTTCTTT
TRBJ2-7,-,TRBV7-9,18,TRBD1,CASSPGPTGDKPTFEQYF,TGTGCCAGCAGCCCGGGCCCGACAGGGGACAAGCCCACTTTCGAGCAGTACTTC
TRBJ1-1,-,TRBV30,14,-,CAWSGGFGNTEAFF,TGTGCCTGGAGTGGGGGATTCGGGAACACTGAAGCTTTCTTT
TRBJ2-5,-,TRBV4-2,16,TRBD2,CASSQESGGPEETQYF,TGTGCCAGCAGCCAAGAGTCGGGGGGGCCGGAGGAGACCCAGTACTTC
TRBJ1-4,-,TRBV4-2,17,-,CASSPKPSRDTNEKLFF,TGTGCCAGCAGCCCTAAGCCCAGCCGGGACACTAATGAAAAACTGTTTTTT
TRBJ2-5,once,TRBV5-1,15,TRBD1,CASSLATGGGETQYF,TGCGCCAGCAGCTTGGCGACAGGGGGCGGAGAGACCCAGTACTTC
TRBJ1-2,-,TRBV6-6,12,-,CASSYRNYGYTF,TGTGCCAGCAGTTACAGGAACTATGGCTACACCTTC
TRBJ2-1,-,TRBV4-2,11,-,CASSQENEQFF,TGTGCCAGCAGCCAAGAAAACGAGCAGTTCTTC
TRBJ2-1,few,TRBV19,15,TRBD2,CASSILAGGPNEQFF,TGTGCCAGTAGTATTCTCGCGGGGGGGCCCAATGAGCAGTTCTTC
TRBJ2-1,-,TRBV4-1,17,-,CASSQDSGSGGYNEQFF,TGCGCCAGCAGCCAAGATAGCGGTAGCGGTGGGTACAATGAGCAGTTCTTC
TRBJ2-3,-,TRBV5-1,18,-,CASSLSTSINGATDTQYF,TGCGCCAGCAGCTTGTCGACTAGTATCAACGGGGCGACAGATACGCAGTATTTT
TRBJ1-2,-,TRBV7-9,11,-,CASSFRTAIAF,TGTGCCAGCAGCTTCAGGACAGCGATCGCTTTC
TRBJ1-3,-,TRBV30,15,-,CAWTPRGNSGNTIYF,TGTGCCTGGACCCCTCGAGGGAACTCTGGAAACACCATATATTTT
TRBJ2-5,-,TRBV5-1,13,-,CASSPGTKETQYF,TGCGCCAGCAGCCCAGGGACAAAAGAGACCCAGTACTTC
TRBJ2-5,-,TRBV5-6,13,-,CASSPGLSETQYF,TGTGCCAGCAGCCCCGGACTATCAGAGACCCAGTACTTC
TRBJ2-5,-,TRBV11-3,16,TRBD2,CASSLTSGGTQETQYF,TGTGCCAGCAGCCTGACTAGCGGGGGGACACAAGAGACCCAGTACTTC
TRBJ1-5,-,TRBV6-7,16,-,CASSSIEDRYNQPQHF,TGTGCCAGCAGTTCCATCGAAGACAGATACAATCAGCCCCAGCATTTT
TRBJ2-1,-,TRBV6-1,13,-,CASNQGSYNEQFF,TGTGCCAGCAATCAGGGTTCCTACAATGAGCAGTTCTTC
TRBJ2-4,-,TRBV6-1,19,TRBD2,CASSEVFGTSGGARNIQYF,TGTGCCAGCAGTGAAGTTTTCGGGACTAGCGGGGGGGCGCGGAACATTCAGTACTTC
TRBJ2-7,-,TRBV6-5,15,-,CASGMSRAGRYEQYF,TGTGCCAGCGGGATGAGTAGGGCGGGGAGGTACGAGCAGTACTTC
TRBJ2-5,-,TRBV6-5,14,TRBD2,CASSKAGGRETQYF,TGTGCCAGCAGTAAAGCGGGGGGGCGGGAGACCCAGTACTTC
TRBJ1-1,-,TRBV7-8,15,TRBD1,CASSSQGARNTEAFF,TGTGCCAGCAGCTCTCAGGGGGCGAGGAACACTGAAGCTTTCTTT
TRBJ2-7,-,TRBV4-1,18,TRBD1,CASSQGPFRQGPLYEQYF,TGCGCCAGCAGCCAAGGTCCTTTCCGACAGGGCCCCCTCTACGAGCAGTACTTC
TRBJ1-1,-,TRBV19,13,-,CASTGRGNTEAFF,TGTGCCAGTACTGGCAGGGGAAACACTGAAGCTTTCTTT
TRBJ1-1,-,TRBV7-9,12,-,CASTPGATEAFF,TGTGCCAGCACCCCGGGTGCCACTGAAGCTTTCTTT
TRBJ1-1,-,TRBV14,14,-,CASSPNLGPTEAFF,TGTGCCAGCAGCCCAAACCTCGGTCCGACCGAAGCTTTCTTT
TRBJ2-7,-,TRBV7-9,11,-,CASSSFYEQYF,TGTGCCAGCAGCTCGTTCTACGAGCAGTACTTC
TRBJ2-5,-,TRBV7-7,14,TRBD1,CASSLRPGTGSQYF,TGTGCCAGCAGCTTGCGTCCCGGGACAGGGTCCCAGTACTTC
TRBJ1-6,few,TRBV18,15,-,CASSLDESTISPLHF,TGTGCCAGCTCACTTGATGAGTCTACTATTTCACCCCTCCACTTT